The entry below describes one T cell receptor (beta chain). TCRdb keeps only in-frame clones here, not all; method: immunoSEQ multiplex PCR. The sample consists of 55,000 to 85,000 clones, roughly nine tenths of them appearing once. This specimen belongs to a study of blood T cell repertoires in COVID-19. Trimming took 4 bases from V and 3 from J, leaving 14 bases between them. CDR3 size: 14 residues. Germline values: CDR1 SGHKS, CDR2 YYEKEE (reference sequence). The material sequenced was peripheral blood. This TCR derives from a woman between 18 and 29 years old with acute or convalescent COVID-19. This chain uses TRBV5-5 with TRBJ2-7; D gene ambiguous. DNA for the CDR3: TGTGCCAGCAGCCCGACTGGTACCCACTACGAGCAGTACTTC. Residues: CASSPTGTHYEQYF.